The rows below give T cell receptor beta chains drawn from one sample of a study of T cells in Graves' hyperthyroidism and ophthalmopathy. Via MiXCR, TCRdb re-called the multiplex PCR reads, giving one row per CDR3 protein. The profile covers about 280,000 distinct CDR3 sequences, with less than 30% appearing a single time and more than 25% taken by the ten largest. The material sequenced was blood. The receptors derive from a middle-aged man with Graves' hyperthyroidism that later progressed to Graves' ophthalmopathy. The CDR3 runs from the conserved cysteine through the conserved F or W. Fields, in order: clone size, J gene, V gene, D gene, CDR3 protein, CDR3 DNA. A D gene is named only where the DNA matches it firmly. Size values are once, few and many counts, or a class for expanded clones, and some rows have none.

clone size: .
J gene: TRBJ2-7
V gene: TRBV6-2/TRBV6-3
D gene: .
CDR3 protein: CASSYSPDSYEQYF
CDR3 DNA: TGTGCCAGCAGTTACTCCCCAGACTCCTACGAGCAGTACTTC

clone size: many
J gene: TRBJ2-7
V gene: TRBV18
D gene: TRBD2
CDR3 protein: CASSLTSGIFPYEQYF
CDR3 DNA: TGTGCCAGCTCGCTGACTAGCGGGATCTTTCCCTACGAGCAGTACTTC

clone size: .
J gene: TRBJ1-1
V gene: TRBV20-1
D gene: TRBD1
CDR3 protein: CRADRDGTEAFF
CDR3 DNA: TGCAGAGCGGACAGGGACGGGACTGAAGCTTTCTTT

clone size: .
J gene: TRBJ1-1
V gene: TRBV29-1
D gene: .
CDR3 protein: CSVAGSYTEAFF
CDR3 DNA: TGCAGCGTGGCAGGGTCGTACACTGAAGCTTTCTTT

clone size: many
J gene: TRBJ2-4
V gene: TRBV2
D gene: TRBD2
CDR3 protein: CASSPTQGLAGGAKNIQYF
CDR3 DNA: TGTGCCAGCAGTCCAACCCAAGGACTAGCGGGAGGGGCCAAAAACATTCAGTACTTC

clone size: few
J gene: TRBJ1-2
V gene: TRBV12-3/TRBV12-4
D gene: TRBD1
CDR3 protein: CASSPRGYRGLNYGYTF
CDR3 DNA: TGTGCCAGCAGTCCCCGCGGGTACAGGGGGTTAAACTATGGCTACACCTTC

clone size: once
J gene: TRBJ2-5
V gene: TRBV28
D gene: TRBD1
CDR3 protein: CASSSPGQPKETQYF
CDR3 DNA: TGTGCCAGCAGTTCCCCGGGACAGCCAAAAGAGACCCAGTACTTC

clone size: .
J gene: TRBJ1-1
V gene: TRBV11-2
D gene: TRBD1
CDR3 protein: CASSSPRTGGSEAFF
CDR3 DNA: TGTGCCAGCAGCTCCCCGAGGACAGGGGGATCTGAAGCTTTCTTT

clone size: .
J gene: TRBJ1-1
V gene: TRBV6-2/TRBV6-3
D gene: .
CDR3 protein: CASSVQEKNEAFF
CDR3 DNA: TGTGCCAGCAGCGTTCAGGAGAAAAATGAAGCTTTCTTT

clone size: many
J gene: TRBJ1-2
V gene: TRBV5-8
D gene: TRBD1
CDR3 protein: CASSLVGTANYGYTF
CDR3 DNA: TGTGCCAGCAGCTTGGTCGGGACAGCAAACTATGGCTACACCTTC

clone size: once
J gene: TRBJ2-5
V gene: TRBV6-1
D gene: .
CDR3 protein: CASTEDSTETQYF
CDR3 DNA: TGTGCCAGCACCGAAGACAGCACGGAGACCCAGTACTTC

clone size: many
J gene: TRBJ2-4
V gene: TRBV15
D gene: TRBD1
CDR3 protein: CATSRDGQGKNIQYF
CDR3 DNA: TGTGCCACCAGCAGAGACGGACAGGGGAAAAACATTCAGTACTTC

clone size: many
J gene: TRBJ1-6
V gene: TRBV27
D gene: .
CDR3 protein: CASSTRTTTGNSPLHF
CDR3 DNA: TGTGCCAGCAGTACCCGGACGACGACCGGGAATTCACCCCTCCACTTT

clone size: many
J gene: TRBJ1-2
V gene: TRBV6-1
D gene: .
CDR3 protein: CASSEAGTPYGYTF
CDR3 DNA: TGTGCCAGCAGTGAAGCGGGGACACCCTATGGCTACACCTTC

clone size: .
J gene: TRBJ2-5
V gene: TRBV28
D gene: .
CDR3 protein: CASGDRDPGGETQYF
CDR3 DNA: TGTGCCAGCGGGGACCGGGACCCCGGGGGAGAGACCCAGTACTTC

clone size: many
J gene: TRBJ1-5
V gene: TRBV18
D gene: .
CDR3 protein: CASSPAPGPQHF
CDR3 DNA: TGTGCCAGCTCACCAGCCCCAGGGCCCCAGCATTTT

clone size: many
J gene: TRBJ1-2
V gene: TRBV19
D gene: .
CDR3 protein: CASSHDRDYYGCTF
CDR3 DNA: TGTGCCAGTAGTCACGACAGAGATTACTATGGCTGCACCTTC

clone size: many
J gene: TRBJ1-1
V gene: TRBV27
D gene: .
CDR3 protein: CASSPATGRSRTEAFF
CDR3 DNA: TGTGCCAGCAGTCCTGCCACAGGGAGGTCAAGGACTGAAGCTTTCTTT

clone size: .
J gene: TRBJ1-3
V gene: TRBV11-2
D gene: .
CDR3 protein: CASSYTGTSSGNTIYF
CDR3 DNA: TGTGCCAGCAGCTACACCGGCACGAGCTCTGGAAACACCATATATTTT

clone size: .
J gene: TRBJ1-2
V gene: TRBV12-3/TRBV12-4
D gene: .
CDR3 protein: CASSPATPSYGYTF
CDR3 DNA: TGTGCCAGCAGCCCAGCTACACCTAGCTATGGCTACACCTTC

clone size: many
J gene: TRBJ2-7
V gene: TRBV5-1
D gene: TRBD2
CDR3 protein: CASSSLAEYEQYF
CDR3 DNA: TGCGCCAGCAGCTCGCTAGCGGAATACGAGCAGTACTTC

clone size: .
J gene: TRBJ1-6
V gene: TRBV7-2
D gene: .
CDR3 protein: CASSLASSSPLHF
CDR3 DNA: TGTGCCAGCAGCTTAGCCAGTAGTTCACCCCTCCACTTT

clone size: many
J gene: TRBJ2-6
V gene: TRBV5-5
D gene: TRBD1
CDR3 protein: CASRQGAGANVLTF
CDR3 DNA: TGTGCCAGCAGACAGGGGGCTGGGGCCAACGTCCTGACTTTC

clone size: many
J gene: TRBJ1-6
V gene: TRBV6-5
D gene: .
CDR3 protein: CASSYDSPLHF
CDR3 DNA: TGTGCCAGCAGTTACGATTCACCCCTCCACTTT

clone size: .
J gene: TRBJ1-5
V gene: TRBV12-3/TRBV12-4
D gene: .
CDR3 protein: CASSQGASNQPQHF
CDR3 DNA: TGTGCCAGCAGTCAGGGAGCTAGCAATCAGCCCCAGCATTTT

clone size: few
J gene: TRBJ1-5
V gene: TRBV18
D gene: TRBD1
CDR3 protein: CASSPTGGNNQPQHF
CDR3 DNA: TGTGCCAGCTCACCGACAGGGGGTAACAATCAGCCCCAGCATTTT

clone size: .
J gene: TRBJ1-2
V gene: TRBV20-1
D gene: .
CDR3 protein: CSAKAGGFGGYTF
CDR3 DNA: TGCAGTGCTAAGGCCGGGGGTTTTGGGGGCTACACCTTC

clone size: many
J gene: TRBJ1-1
V gene: TRBV11-2
D gene: .
CDR3 protein: CASSKGQNTEAFF
CDR3 DNA: TGTGCCAGCAGCAAGGGACAGAACACTGAAGCTTTCTTT

clone size: .
J gene: TRBJ1-1
V gene: TRBV6-2/TRBV6-3
D gene: .
CDR3 protein: CASTPGNLNTEAFF
CDR3 DNA: TGTGCCAGCACGCCTGGGAATCTAAACACTGAAGCTTTCTTT

clone size: many
J gene: TRBJ2-7
V gene: TRBV29-1
D gene: TRBD1
CDR3 protein: CSAQGRRGLHEQYF
CDR3 DNA: TGCAGCGCCCAGGGGCGAAGGGGGCTCCACGAGCAGTACTTC

clone size: many
J gene: TRBJ1-2
V gene: TRBV19
D gene: .
CDR3 protein: CASSTPRGGYGYTF
CDR3 DNA: TGTGCCAGTAGTACCCCCCGAGGGGGCTATGGCTACACCTTC

clone size: .
J gene: TRBJ2-5
V gene: TRBV27
D gene: .
CDR3 protein: CASSLSGRGPQETQYF
CDR3 DNA: TGTGCCAGCAGTTTATCTGGCCGGGGGCCCCAAGAGACCCAGTACTTC

clone size: few
J gene: TRBJ2-5
V gene: TRBV25-1
D gene: .
CDR3 protein: CASNSDGAGVQETQYF
CDR3 DNA: TGTGCCAGCAATTCGGATGGGGCAGGGGTGCAAGAGACCCAGTACTTC

clone size: many
J gene: TRBJ2-7
V gene: TRBV7-9
D gene: .
CDR3 protein: CASSPQVGPYF
CDR3 DNA: TGTGCCAGCAGTCCACAGGTCGGGCCGTACTTC

clone size: many
J gene: TRBJ1-2
V gene: TRBV5-1
D gene: .
CDR3 protein: CASSLEVPPLAYGYTF
CDR3 DNA: TGCGCCAGCAGCTTGGAGGTCCCCCCGCTGGCCTATGGCTACACCTTC

clone size: many
J gene: TRBJ2-7
V gene: TRBV27
D gene: TRBD1
CDR3 protein: CASSTGDGYYEQYF
CDR3 DNA: TGTGCCAGCAGTACAGGGGACGGATACTACGAGCAGTACTTC

clone size: many
J gene: TRBJ1-1
V gene: TRBV3-1
D gene: .
CDR3 protein: CASSQMPTEAFF
CDR3 DNA: TGTGCCAGCAGCCAAATGCCAACTGAAGCTTTCTTT

clone size: many
J gene: TRBJ1-6
V gene: TRBV10-3
D gene: .
CDR3 protein: CAISDGILPRGSPLHF
CDR3 DNA: TGTGCCATTTCGGACGGAATACTCCCGAGGGGTTCACCCCTCCACTTT

clone size: .
J gene: TRBJ1-5
V gene: TRBV5-1
D gene: .
CDR3 protein: CASSLTRTDNQPQHF
CDR3 DNA: TGCGCCAGCAGCTTGACCAGGACAGACAATCAGCCCCAGCATTTT

clone size: many
J gene: TRBJ2-5
V gene: TRBV20-1
D gene: .
CDR3 protein: CSARTTNQETQYF
CDR3 DNA: TGCAGTGCTAGGACAACGAACCAAGAGACCCAGTACTTC

clone size: few
J gene: TRBJ2-4
V gene: TRBV28
D gene: TRBD2
CDR3 protein: CASRSPSGSGEDIQYF
CDR3 DNA: TGTGCCAGCAGGTCCCCTAGCGGGAGCGGGGAAGACATTCAGTACTTC

clone size: many
J gene: TRBJ2-7
V gene: TRBV7-8
D gene: TRBD2
CDR3 protein: CASSLSRRTAGGNEQYF
CDR3 DNA: TGTGCCAGCAGCTTATCCCGTCGGACAGCGGGGGGGAACGAGCAGTACTTC

clone size: .
J gene: TRBJ2-7
V gene: TRBV29-1
D gene: TRBD1
CDR3 protein: CSVITGGYHEQYF
CDR3 DNA: TGCAGCGTTATTACAGGGGGCTATCACGAGCAGTACTTC

clone size: .
J gene: TRBJ2-7
V gene: TRBV28
D gene: TRBD2
CDR3 protein: CASSSFRAGSREQYF
CDR3 DNA: TGTGCCAGCAGCTCTTTTAGAGCGGGGAGTCGCGAGCAGTACTTC

clone size: few
J gene: TRBJ2-6
V gene: TRBV5-1
D gene: TRBD1
CDR3 protein: CASSLEGQGATTF
CDR3 DNA: TGCGCCAGCAGCTTGGAGGGACAGGGGGCAACGACTTTC

clone size: many
J gene: TRBJ2-7
V gene: TRBV7-2
D gene: TRBD1
CDR3 protein: CASSYLDRGGYYEQYF
CDR3 DNA: TGTGCCAGCAGCTACCTAGACAGGGGGGGGTACTACGAGCAGTACTTC

clone size: many
J gene: TRBJ2-7
V gene: TRBV19
D gene: TRBD2
CDR3 protein: CARKREYHEQYF
CDR3 DNA: TGTGCCAGGAAGCGGGAGTACCACGAGCAGTACTTC

clone size: many
J gene: TRBJ1-2
V gene: TRBV19
D gene: TRBD1
CDR3 protein: CASSPRARQGEGYTF
CDR3 DNA: TGTGCCAGTAGTCCAAGAGCGAGACAGGGGGAAGGCTACACCTTC

clone size: few
J gene: TRBJ2-1
V gene: TRBV9
D gene: TRBD2
CDR3 protein: CASSVGLAHEQFF
CDR3 DNA: TGTGCCAGCAGCGTAGGACTAGCGCATGAGCAGTTCTTC

clone size: many
J gene: TRBJ2-7
V gene: TRBV28
D gene: .
CDR3 protein: CASSLSISGDEQYF
CDR3 DNA: TGTGCCAGCAGTTTATCCATATCCGGGGACGAGCAGTACTTC

clone size: once
J gene: TRBJ1-1
V gene: TRBV6-2/TRBV6-3
D gene: TRBD1
CDR3 protein: CASTFDRGNTEAFF
CDR3 DNA: TGTGCCAGCACTTTCGACAGGGGGAACACTGAAGCTTTCTTT

clone size: many
J gene: TRBJ1-1
V gene: TRBV14
D gene: TRBD1
CDR3 protein: CASSPQYGQGWGEAFF
CDR3 DNA: TGTGCCAGCAGCCCACAATACGGACAGGGATGGGGTGAAGCTTTCTTT

clone size: .
J gene: TRBJ2-7
V gene: TRBV30
D gene: .
CDR3 protein: CAWSVGRNYEQYF
CDR3 DNA: TGTGCCTGGAGTGTGGGACGGAACTACGAGCAGTACTTC

clone size: many
J gene: TRBJ1-6
V gene: TRBV20-1
D gene: .
CDR3 protein: CSARGQSSYNSPLHF
CDR3 DNA: TGCAGTGCTAGAGGACAGAGCTCCTATAATTCACCCCTCCACTTT

clone size: many
J gene: TRBJ2-7
V gene: TRBV5-1
D gene: .
CDR3 protein: CASSLDPGPYEQYF
CDR3 DNA: TGCGCCAGCAGCTTGGACCCAGGGCCCTACGAGCAGTACTTC

clone size: .
J gene: TRBJ1-5
V gene: TRBV28
D gene: TRBD1
CDR3 protein: CASSFLLRTGKGQPQHF
CDR3 DNA: TGTGCCAGCAGTTTTCTATTAAGGACAGGGAAAGGACAGCCCCAGCATTTT

clone size: .
J gene: TRBJ2-2
V gene: TRBV3-1
D gene: .
CDR3 protein: CASSQEWRANTGELFF
CDR3 DNA: TGTGCCAGCAGCCAAGAGTGGCGGGCGAACACCGGGGAGCTGTTTTTT

clone size: many
J gene: TRBJ2-7
V gene: TRBV5-6
D gene: TRBD1
CDR3 protein: CASSLRTGINEQYF
CDR3 DNA: TGTGCCAGCAGCCTCCGGACAGGGATCAACGAGCAGTACTTC

clone size: .
J gene: TRBJ2-5
V gene: TRBV12-3/TRBV12-4
D gene: .
CDR3 protein: CASSLVGSQETQYF
CDR3 DNA: TGTGCCAGCAGTTTAGTGGGTAGCCAAGAGACCCAGTACTTC

clone size: many
J gene: TRBJ1-2
V gene: TRBV6-2/TRBV6-3
D gene: .
CDR3 protein: CASSYGPRNGYTF
CDR3 DNA: TGCGCCAGCAGTTACGGGCCCAGAAATGGCTACACCTTC